These 14 T cell receptor beta chains came from one sample sequenced in a study of shared clonotypes between healthy human individuals. The protocol was immunoSEQ multiplex PCR, while the TCRdb copy is restricted to in-frame clones and leaves out a portion. This sample carries approximately 2.1 million clones, over 90% of them seen once, and the ten largest clones take roughly 0.36%. The sample consisted of naive CD4+ T cells from PBMCs. Subset given: CD45RA+ positively selected. These receptors came from a man younger than 35 in good health. Some clones in this sample may be carry-over from other donors' samples.

The chain joins TRBV5-1 to TRBJ2-7, with a tentative D call TRBD2 (5 bases). V was trimmed by 0 bases and J by 6 bases, leaving 13 bases between them. Germline assignment: CDR1 SGHRS and CDR2 YFSETQ. This CDR3 has 14 amino acids. CDR3 region: CASSLDPAGLEQYF. The DNA for the CDR3 is TGCGCCAGCAGCTTGGACCCCGCGGGTCTCGAGCAGTACTTC.

The chain combines TRBV7-2 with TRBJ2-5; D unclear. The CDR3 runs to 14 residues. V lost 5 bases to trimming and J lost 6 bases, with 16 bases between them. Germline V gene sequence: CDR1 SGHTA, CDR2 FQGNSA. The CDR3 spells CASSPMAPAKTQYF. DNA for the CDR3: TGTGCCAGCAGCCCCATGGCTCCAGCGAAGACCCAGTACTTC.

The chain uses TRBV18 and TRBJ2-7; 10 bases align to TRBD1. Trimming at V came to 1 base and at J to 6 bases, leaving 6 bases not matched to a gene. Germline V gene data show CDR1 as KGHSH and CDR2 as LQKENI. CDR3 length: 15 amino acids. CDR3 DNA: TGTGCCAGCTCACCACAGGGACAGGGGTCGCTCGAGCAGTACTTC. Translated: CASSPQGQGSLEQYF.

The rearrangement uses TRBV27 and TRBJ2-1, with no clear D. Trimming removed 2 bases at V and 7 bases at J, with 21 bases between. Germline-derived CDR1 and CDR2 are MNHEY and SMNVEV (reference sequence). This CDR3 has 17 residues. The CDR3 here is CASSLIPGRELVNEQFF. The CDR3 DNA sequence: TGTGCCAGCAGTTTAATCCCCGGGCGCGAGCTTGTTAATGAGCAGTTCTTC.

V usage is TRBV7-9 and J usage is TRBJ1-5, with D hard to call. Trimming took 8 bases from V and 2 from J, leaving 4 bases between them. The CDR3 sequence is 11 residues long. Germline-derived CDR1 and CDR2 are SEHNR and FQNEAQ (reference sequence). The CDR3 is CASGGNQPQHF. DNA for the CDR3: TGTGCCAGCGGGGGCAATCAGCCCCAGCATTTT.

The chain is built from TRBV5-1 and TRBJ2-7; TRBD1 might be the D (6 bases). In germline, CDR1 is SGHRS, CDR2 YFSETQ. The CDR3 is 12 residues long. V lost 2 bases, J lost 6 bases, and 9 bases lay in between. The CDR3 loop reads CASSFLGAEQYF. In nucleotides, the CDR3 is TGCGCCAGCAGCTTCTTGGGGGCCGAGCAGTACTTC.

The CDR3 DNA follows: TGTGCCAGCAGCGTACAGCTAAACACTGAAGCTTTCTTT. Residues: CASSVQLNTEAFF. The chain links TRBV7-9 to TRBJ1-1; D is uncertain. This CDR3 comprises 13 residues. Per germline, CDR1 SEHNR and CDR2 FQNEAQ (reference sequence). Trimming took off 5 bases at V and 2 bases at J, with 9 bases between the two ends.

This clone was seen only once. V is TRBV7-2 and J is TRBJ2-3, with D possibly being TRBD1 (5 bases). From germline, CDR1 is SGHTA and CDR2 FQGNSA. The CDR3 is 14 residues long. Trimming pared 5 bases from V and 2 bases from J, leaving 11 bases between. DNA of the CDR3: TGTGCCAGCAGCAGGGCAGGGTTCACAGATACGCAGTATTTT. As protein: CASSRAGFTDTQYF.

CDR3 residues: CASSAEGWQYF. Written as DNA, the CDR3 is TGTGCCAGCAGCGCGGAGGGTTGGCAGTACTTC. This chain joins TRBV5-4 and TRBJ2-7, with D possibly matching TRBD2 (6 bases). This CDR3 is 11 amino acids long. V dropped 4 bases and J dropped 9 bases, with 11 bases sitting between them. Germline assignment: CDR1 SGHNT and CDR2 YYREEE (reference sequence).

The chain couples TRBV5-1 to TRBJ2-5; 7 nucleotides agree with TRBD2. Germline lookup yields CDR1 SGHRS and CDR2 YFSETQ. CDR3 length: 13 amino acids. With V trimmed by 6 bases and J by 5 bases, 7 bases remained unmatched. The CDR3 coding sequence is TGCGCCAGCACTCCCGGGGGGTTGGAGACCCAGTACTTC. It codes for CASTPGGLETQYF.

The chain uses TRBV28 and TRBJ2-4; 13 positions match TRBD2. The germline gives CDR1 MDHEN, CDR2 SYDVKM. The CDR3 covers 17 residues. The V and J ends lost 6 bases and 5 bases, in that order; junction bases with no gene match: 10. In nucleotides, the CDR3 is TGTGCCAGCAGAGGACTAGCGGGAGTCTTTCTTGAAAACATTCAGTACTTC. Translating it yields CASRGLAGVFLENIQYF.

This chain links TRBV4-3 with TRBJ2-3; the D gene is possibly TRBD2 (6 bases). CDR3 length: 16 residues. Trimming cost V 1 base and J 5 bases, with 16 bases left between them. Germline V CDR1 and CDR2: LGHNA, YSLEER. The CDR3 coding sequence is TGCGCCAGCAGCCAAGGTTTTGACGGGAGCGTAGATACGCAGTATTTT. It codes for CASSQGFDGSVDTQYF.

The count of this clone is one. Other DNA sequences of this sample code for an identical CDR3. The CDR3 loop reads CASSLGLSSGANVLTF. The CDR3 coding sequence is TGCGCCAGCAGCTTGGGGTTATCGTCTGGGGCCAACGTCCTGACTTTC. The rearrangement links TRBV5-1 to TRBJ2-6; the D is unclear. CDR1 and CDR2 from the germline V gene are SGHRS and YFSETQ. The CDR3 loop spans 16 amino acids. V lost 0 bases, J lost 1 base, and 8 bases lay in between.

The V gene is TRBV7-9, the J gene TRBJ1-2, with no clear D. Trimming shortened V by 5 bases and J by 6 bases, and 16 bases separated the two germline ends. Germline V gene data show CDR1 as SEHNR and CDR2 as FQNEAQ (reference sequence). This CDR3 has 14 residues. Written as DNA, the CDR3 is TGTGCCAGCAGCCAATGGAGGGTACCTCATGGCTACACCTTC. This codes for CASSQWRVPHGYTF.